The 22 T cell receptor beta chains reported below all come from one sample, sequenced in a study of immune evolution from preneoplasia to lung adenocarcinoma. The table came from immunoSEQ multiplex PCR; TCRdb's copy has only in-frame clones and leaves some out. The sample includes about 40,000 clones, about 74% of them seen just once. Sequenced input: FFPE invasive lung adenocarcinoma tissue. The receptors stem from a person in their sixties or seventies with lung adenocarcinoma.

In its sample, this clone was seen a few times. The V gene is TRBV7-2, the J gene TRBJ2-7; maybe TRBD1 (6 bases). Germline V gene sequence: CDR1 SGHTA, CDR2 FQGNSA. V was cut by 4 bases and J by 3 bases, with 13 bases left in between. The CDR3 sequence is 14 residues long. CDR3 sequence reads: CASSSYRVSYEQYF. The CDR3 DNA reads as TGTGCCAGCAGCTCGTACAGGGTCAGCTACGAGCAGTACTTC.

The J gene is TRBJ1-2, the V gene TRBV6-5; a possible D gene is TRBD1 (5 bases). The CDR3 has 15 residues. Trimming cost V 6 bases and J 5 bases, with 19 bases left between them. From germline, CDR1 is MNHEY and CDR2 SVGAGI. The CDR3 region is CASRDAAGVVYGYTF. Written as DNA, the CDR3 is TGTGCCAGCAGGGACGCCGCGGGGGTGGTATATGGCTACACCTTC.

V is TRBV2 and J is TRBJ1-2; D might be TRBD1 (5 bases). CDR3 size: 13 residues. Germline lookup yields CDR1 SNHLY and CDR2 FYNNEI. V was pared by 5 bases and J by 2 bases, with 9 bases between. CDR3 amino acids: CASSLGPNYGYTF. CDR3 coding DNA: TGTGCCAGCAGTTTGGGACCGAACTATGGCTACACCTTC.

The chain combines TRBV15 with TRBJ1-1; 9 nucleotides align to TRBD1. Trimming took 0 bases from V and 6 from J; bases not matched to a gene: 8. The CDR3 length is 16 residues. In germline, CDR1 is LNHNV, CDR2 YYDKDF (reference sequence). In nucleotides, the CDR3 is TGTGCCACCAGCAGAGATTGGGGACAGGGCACCCCTGAAGCTTTCTTT. Its protein is CATSRDWGQGTPEAFF.

The rearrangement links TRBV11-2 to TRBJ2-7, with a possible D match to TRBD2 (6 bases). Trimming cost V 5 bases and J 2 bases, with 16 bases left between them. Germline V gene sequence: CDR1 SGHAT, CDR2 FQNNGV. This CDR3 is 15 amino acids long. The CDR3 protein is CASSRTPSVPYEQYF. CDR3 nucleotide sequence: TGTGCCAGCAGCCGAACCCCTAGCGTCCCCTACGAGCAGTACTTC.

The DNA of the CDR3 is TGTGCCAGCAGTCGGAGTCCGGATGGCTATGGCTACACCTTC. As protein: CASSRSPDGYGYTF. This sequence joins TRBV5-5 and TRBJ1-2; D call uncertain. The CDR3 spans 14 residues. Trimming removed 5 bases at V and 4 bases at J, with 15 bases between. The germline V gene has CDR1 SGHKS and CDR2 YYEKEE (reference sequence).

The chain links TRBV19 to TRBJ2-1; 9 bases agree with TRBD1. Trimming cost V 4 bases and J 9 bases; bases outside gene matches: 10. Per the germline V gene, CDR1 is LNHDA and CDR2 is SQIVND (reference sequence). This CDR3 region has 15 residues. The CDR3 sequence: CASSKGPGQGGEQFF. The DNA for the CDR3 is TGTGCCAGTAGTAAAGGACCGGGACAGGGCGGTGAGCAGTTCTTC.

V is TRBV12-5 and J is TRBJ1-4; D possibly corresponds to TRBD1 (6 bases). This CDR3 region has 14 residues. The V gene lost 6 bases and the J gene lost 7 bases, with 15 bases spanning the gap. Germline CDR1 LGHNT, CDR2 FRNRAP. CDR3 amino acids: CASGSGTRGEKLFF. The CDR3 DNA follows: TGTGCTAGTGGCTCCGGGACCAGGGGTGAAAAACTGTTTTTT.

The rearrangement uses TRBV6-1 and TRBJ2-1; D is unresolved. The V gene lost 2 bases and the J gene lost 2 bases, with 10 bases spanning the gap. This CDR3 has 15 residues. Germline lookup yields CDR1 MNHNS and CDR2 SASEGT. The DNA of the CDR3 is TGTGCCAGCAGTGAATGGGGTCAAGCCTACAATGAGCAGTTCTTC. It translates to CASSEWGQAYNEQFF.

J is TRBJ2-7 and V is TRBV30; TRBD2 aligns across 9 bases. Trimming removed 3 bases from V and 5 bases from J; junction bases left unmatched: 5. The CDR3 is 13 amino acids. CDR1 and CDR2 from the germline V gene are GTSNPN and SVGIG (reference sequence). The CDR3 DNA is TGTGCCTGGAGGGTAGCGGGAGCCGACGAGCAGTACTTC. Translation: CAWRVAGADEQYF.

The J gene is TRBJ1-1, the V gene TRBV7-9; the D is unclear. The CDR3 runs 14 residues. The V end was cut by 3 bases, the J end by 0 bases, with 8 bases between. CDR1 SEHNR and CDR2 FQNEAQ come from the germline V gene (reference sequence). The DNA of the CDR3 is TGTGCCAGCAGCTTGGGGTGGTTGAACACTGAAGCTTTCTTT. It yields the protein CASSLGWLNTEAFF.

The chain uses TRBV7-2 and TRBJ1-2, with D tentatively TRBD1 (6 bases). The CDR3 contains 15 residues. Germline V gives CDR1 SGHTA, CDR2 FQGNSA. Trimming removed 1 base from V and 4 bases from J, with 13 bases in between. CDR3 in amino acids: CASSLGGGGAYGYTF. The CDR3 nucleotides read TGTGCCAGCAGCTTAGGGGGTGGGGGGGCCTATGGCTACACCTTC.

The V gene is TRBV6-5, the J gene TRBJ1-2; the D is unclear. Trimming removed 7 bases from V and 4 bases from J, with 19 bases in between. The CDR3 is made up of 15 amino acids. Per the germline V gene, CDR1 is MNHEY and CDR2 is SVGAGI. CDR3 nucleotide sequence: TGTGCCAGCACCACCGAATTCCGAGGGAGCTATGGCTACACCTTC. Protein sequence: CASTTEFRGSYGYTF.

The chain is built from TRBV18 and TRBJ2-1; 9 bases are shared with TRBD2. The CDR3 has 14 amino acids. Trimming at V came to 3 bases and at J to 10 bases, leaving 7 bases not matched to a gene. Germline V gives CDR1 KGHSH, CDR2 LQKENI. CDR3 residues: CASSPPSREGEQFF. CDR3 coding DNA: TGTGCCAGCTCACCTCCCTCGCGGGAGGGAGAGCAGTTCTTC.

Only a few counts were recorded for this clone. CDR3 sequence: CASSYTGGNTGELFF. The CDR3, as DNA: TGTGCCAGCAGCTACACCGGAGGGAACACCGGGGAGCTGTTTTTT. The chain carries TRBV7-7 and TRBJ2-2, with D possibly matching TRBD2 (5 bases). Trimming removed 4 bases from V and 1 base from J, with 10 bases in between. The CDR3 is 15 amino acids. Germline V gives CDR1 SSHAT, CDR2 FNYEAQ (reference sequence).

V usage is TRBV5-1 and J usage is TRBJ1-2, with TRBD1 matching over 7 bases. Trimming removed 6 bases from V and 4 bases from J; junction bases left unmatched: 6. Germline V gene data show CDR1 as SGHRS and CDR2 as YFSETQ. The CDR3 length is 13 residues. CDR3 nucleotide sequence: TGCGCCAGCACCCTGACAGGGACCTATGGCTACACCTTC. Translated, it gives CASTLTGTYGYTF.

In its sample, this clone was seen a few times. The rearrangement links TRBV5-4 to TRBJ2-1, with 9 bases aligning to TRBD1. Germline V CDR1 and CDR2: SGHNT, YYREEE (reference sequence). The ends lost 4 bases at V and 5 bases at J; junction bases unmatched: 13. The CDR3 totals 17 residues. CDR3 region: CASSPLSGTGNHNEQFF. DNA for the CDR3: TGTGCCAGCAGCCCACTATCCGGGACAGGGAACCACAATGAGCAGTTCTTC. Based on the CDR3 plus reference TRBV5-4 and TRBJ2-1, the full variable domain is ETGVTQSPTHLIKTRGQQVTLRCSSQSGHNTVSWYQQALGQGPQFIFQYYREEENGRGNFPPRFSGLQFPNYSSELNVNALELDDSALYLCASSPLSGTGNHNEQFFGPGTRLTVL.

The chain employs TRBV5-5 and TRBJ2-1, with TRBD2 identical over 14 bases. Germline trimming cut 4 bases from V and 2 bases from J; bases unmatched to any gene: 11. This CDR3 is built from 19 residues. Germline V CDR1 and CDR2: SGHKS, YYEKEE (reference sequence). The CDR3 spells CASSRTGGLAGDTYNEQFF. The CDR3 DNA is TGTGCCAGCAGCCGCACGGGGGGACTAGCGGGAGATACCTACAATGAGCAGTTCTTC.

V is TRBV29-1 and J is TRBJ1-2; 8 bases match TRBD1. CDR3 length equals 14 residues. The J segment lost 7 bases and the V segment lost 6 bases, leaving 13 bases of the junction unmatched. Germline CDR1 SQVTM, CDR2 ANQGSEA. CDR3 sequence reads: CSVKTGDGPAGYTF. The CDR3 region has the DNA TGCAGCGTAAAGACAGGGGATGGGCCTGCTGGCTACACCTTC.

This clone occurred a few times. V usage is TRBV30 and J usage is TRBJ2-7; 10 nucleotides line up with TRBD2. V lost 8 bases and J lost 5; bases outside the gene matches: 3. The CDR3 consists of 11 residues. Germline V gives CDR1 GTSNPN, CDR2 SVGIG (reference sequence). The DNA of the CDR3 is TGTGCCAGCGGGAGGGCCCACGAGCAGTACTTC. It is translated as CASGRAHEQYF.

V usage is TRBV4-1 and J usage is TRBJ1-1; D ambiguous. Germline assignment: CDR1 MGHRA and CDR2 YSYEKL. The germline V and J ends were trimmed by 1 base and 1 base, with 19 bases remaining between them. The CDR3 has 18 amino acids. DNA of the CDR3: TGCGCCAGCAGCCAAGTAGTTAGCAGCCGAGCACCGAACACTGAAGCTTTCTTT. Protein: CASSQVVSSRAPNTEAFF.

The gene calls are TRBV9 and TRBJ2-6, with D hard to call. This CDR3 has 13 residues. With 4 bases removed from V and 1 base from J, the gap between germline ends came to 3 bases. The V gene's germline CDR1 is SGDLS and CDR2 YYNGEE. The DNA for the CDR3 is TGTGCCAGCAGCATGTCTGGGGCCAACGTCCTGACTTTC. Residues: CASSMSGANVLTF.